This TCR beta chain was identified during a study of cytotoxic CD8 clonotypes in ibrutinib-treated CLL (dated by TCRdb to 2020 to 2023). Background for the entire study: In this cohort, 15 or so patients were treatment-naive and ten to twelve were relapsed/refractory, while some 18 had unmutated IGHV. Partial responses were observed in 24 patients and complete responses in 2; after a median follow-up of roughly 62 months, remission was maintained in roughly 15 patients and progression was observed in roughly twelve. Response samples were obtained after a median of approximately 12 months of treatment, with a range of about 6 to 36 months. Samples averaged roughly 260,000 productive templates and approximately 100,000 productive rearrangements. Longitudinal samples were obtainable from about 30% of the 86 participants in the trial. Cryopreserved peripheral blood mononuclear cells were obtained prior to treatment, at the time of response, and at either disease progression or sustained remission. Every sample from remission and from progressive disease was obtained while the patients were still on ibrutinib. Paper-wide results and their limitations: Clonality increased at ibrutinib response, stayed stable in sustained remission, and fell back toward baseline at progression. Public clonotypes were rare and either shrank or stayed stable during treatment, and the rise in clonality at ibrutinib response reflected expansion of private clonotypes. Baseline clonality exceeded that of age-matched healthy donors and correlated strongly with circulating CD8+ T-cell counts. Sampling times were not matched between sustained-remission and progressing patients, and lymph node repertoires were not studied.

This clone showed up just once. Which antigen it targets is not known. No clone much larger than this one lies a single base away; base qualities are absent. The goal of deep resolution MiSeq sequencing was a depth between 1 in 1 million and 1 in 200,000 T cells, and coverage averaged 10x per clonotype. The immunoSEQ hsTCRB Kit was used to generate the TCR beta libraries. The paper's processing steps were these. ImmunoSEQ Data Assistant and ImmunoSEQ Analyzer were used for data analysis, and V, D and J genes were assigned according to IMGT definitions. Clonality was computed as one minus normalized Shannon entropy of productive rearrangement frequencies, ranging from 0 to 1. Only overrepresented clonotypes making up at least 0.05% of the repertoire of each patient were included in the public clonotype analysis. Repertoires from some 13 age-matched healthy donors in immuneACCESS were used as clonality controls. TCRdb took over this immuneACCESS table, retaining in-frame rearrangements with V and J assigned. Such tables are incomplete; in checked studies, under half of the missing clones stem from an unresolved V gene, and the remainder is unexplained. V and J calls and clone size are as listed in that table; D and trimming were resolved from the DNA. Here the sample has about 25,000 clones; about 82% occur a single time. The top ten constitute about 8% of the sample.

The germline V gene (reference sequence) sets CDR1 to SGHKS and CDR2 to YYEKEE. V is shortened by 4 bases, J by 0 bases, and the region joining them spans 11 bases. The CDR3 sequence holds 16 residues, the cysteine and phenylalanine included. Solely the CDR3 DNA is kept, with 48 bases framed from the first base. Read against the paper, the sample's time point label means: approximately 2 years on ibrutinib. For TCR beta library preparation, about 2.2 micrograms of genomic DNA was extracted from cryopreserved PBMCs. Longitudinal blood samples from CLL patients receiving ibrutinib monotherapy were subjected to high-throughput TCR beta sequencing. The patients took part in an open-label, single-center phase 2 trial of ibrutinib monotherapy.

The sequence came from a human donor with chronic lymphocytic leukemia. The starting material was PBMCs, obtained after 24 months of ibrutinib treatment. Recombination connected TRBV5-5 to TRBJ1-6; the best D guess is TRBD1, with 5 bases matching. CDR3 reads: CASSPWGSSYNSPLHF. The DNA sequence is given as TGTGCCAGCAGCCCTTGGGGGAGCTCCTATAATTCACCCCTCCACTTT.